The next 20 T cell receptor beta chains were all read from a single sample in a study of metastatic and nonmetastatic thyroid tumors. TCRdb recomputed clones from the PCR reads via MiXCR. The profile shows roughly 10,000 clones, roughly a fifth of them singletons. Until they underwent thyroid surgery, no patient had received any treatment. Sequencing was carried out using adjacent normal tissue. The receptors originated from a female donor with papillary thyroid cancer or a benign thyroid nodule (not recorded which). Some clones in this sample may be carry-over from other donors' samples.

This clone is medium-sized in the sample. V and J are TRBV27 and TRBJ1-1, with D possibly matching TRBD1 (5 bases). Germline CDR1 MNHEY, CDR2 SMNVEV (reference sequence). The CDR3 spans 16 residues. V lost 0 bases to trimming and J lost 2 bases, with 13 bases between them. The CDR3 sequence: CASSLSLGRVNTEAFF. The CDR3 bases are TGTGCCAGCAGTTTATCGTTGGGCAGGGTAAACACTGAAGCTTTCTTT.

In this sample, this clone turned up many times. The genes are TRBV4-1 and TRBJ2-1, with 8 bases lining up with TRBD2. The CDR3 runs 17 residues. V shed 1 base, J shed 4 bases, and the junction held 9 bases outside the gene matches. Germline-derived CDR1 and CDR2 are MGHRA and YSYEKL. CDR3 DNA sequence: TGCGCCAGCAGCCAAGTCCCCTACAGCGGGGGTTACAATGAGCAGTTCTTC. Its protein product is CASSQVPYSGGYNEQFF.

The chain recombines TRBV5-6 with TRBJ1-4, with TRBD1 as a possible D gene (6 bases). The CDR3 consists of 18 residues. V lost 9 bases, J lost 2 bases, and 26 bases lay in between. Germline V CDR1 and CDR2: SGHDT, YYEEEE. This CDR3 is CAISSTLRGVHTNEKLFF. For the CDR3, the DNA is TGTGCCATTAGTTCCACCCTCAGGGGAGTGCACACTAATGAAAAACTGTTTTTT.

The V call is TRBV9, the J call TRBJ2-7, with D possibly being TRBD1 (6 bases). The CDR3 length is 14 residues. V lost 4 bases to trimming and J lost 4 bases, with 15 bases between them. Germline loops: CDR1 SGDLS, CDR2 YYNGEE. Written as DNA, the CDR3 is TGTGCCAGCAGCCCGTTGACAGGAGCTTACGAGCAGTACTTC. Translation gives CASSPLTGAYEQYF.

This clone was seen only a few times. This chain connects TRBV6-1 to TRBJ1-6; perhaps TRBD1 as D (5 bases). This CDR3 spans 13 amino acids. Germline CDR1 is MNHNS and CDR2 is SASEGT. V lost 6 bases, J lost 7 bases, and 10 bases lay in between. In DNA form, the CDR3 reads TGTGCCAGCAGCCCGACAGAGAATTCACCCCTCCACTTT. Amino acid sequence: CASSPTENSPLHF.

This clone was picked up many times. The germline gene is not matched at one end of the junction; a read error may be the cause. Other DNA variants within this sample encode the same CDR3. The chain carries TRBV6-1 and TRBJ1-5; tentative D call: TRBD1 (6 bases). CDR1 and CDR2 from the germline V gene are MNHNS and SASEGT. This CDR3 spans 16 amino acids. The CDR3 nucleotides are TGTGCCAGCAGCCCCCAGGGACACTATAGCAATCAGCCTCAGCATTTT. This encodes CASSPQGHYSNQPQHF.

This clone was counted ten times or more. The chain couples TRBV5-4 to TRBJ2-1; 7 bases fit TRBD1. V dropped 5 bases and J dropped 7; count of bases not matched to a gene: 12. The germline gives CDR1 SGHNT, CDR2 YYREEE (reference sequence). This CDR3 comprises 15 residues. The chain's CDR3 is CASRPGQPAVNEQFF. The DNA for the CDR3 is TGTGCCAGCAGGCCGGGACAGCCTGCAGTGAATGAGCAGTTCTTC.

The chain is built from TRBV5-1 and TRBJ2-7; TRBD2 matches at 7 bases. V lost 0 bases, J lost 6 bases, and 9 bases stayed unmatched. CDR1 and CDR2 (germline): SGHRS, YFSETQ. CDR3 length equals 15 residues. The CDR3 loop reads CASSLGDYSSSEQYF. The DNA of the CDR3 is TGCGCCAGCAGCTTGGGGGACTACAGCTCTAGCGAGCAGTACTTC.

By share of the sample, this clone is medium-sized. V usage is TRBV27 and J usage is TRBJ1-2; 11 bases are shared with TRBD1. The CDR3 consists of 16 residues. Trimming cost V 8 bases and J 2 bases; bases outside gene matches: 10. Germline V gene data show CDR1 as MNHEY and CDR2 as SMNVEV (reference sequence). The chain's CDR3 is CASGRDRGRLNYGYTF. CDR3 coding DNA: TGTGCCAGCGGACGGGACAGGGGGAGACTAAACTATGGCTACACCTTC.

This clone is classed as medium-sized. The chain has TRBV6-1 and TRBJ2-1; D gene ambiguous. The CDR3 spans 14 residues. Between the trimmed V and J ends, which lost 5 bases and 9 bases, there was a span of 17 bases. Germline assignment: CDR1 MNHNS and CDR2 SASEGT. The CDR3 DNA is TGTGCCAGCAGTTTGGTTAGTAGGGTCTCTGAGCAGTTCTTC. Protein product: CASSLVSRVSEQFF.

The table lists this clone with many counts. Other DNA sequences within the sample encode an identical CDR3. This chain joins TRBV6-1 and TRBJ1-2; no definite D call. The ends were cut back, 6 bases at V and 5 bases at J, with 19 bases in the middle. Germline V lookup: CDR1 MNHNS, CDR2 SASEGT. The CDR3 runs to 15 residues. The CDR3 protein is CASRDHGQRGYGYTF. The CDR3 DNA reads TGTGCCAGCAGAGACCATGGGCAACGCGGATATGGCTACACCTTC.

This clone appeared many times. The rearrangement joins TRBV4-2 to TRBJ2-3; 9 nucleotides agree with TRBD2. The V gene's germline CDR1 is LGHNA and CDR2 YNFKEQ. Trimming removed 0 bases from V and 0 bases from J; junction bases left unmatched: 4. The CDR3 loop spans 17 amino acids. Here the CDR3 reads CASSQDQAGGSTDTQYF. The CDR3 bases are TGTGCCAGCAGCCAAGATCAAGCGGGGGGAAGCACAGATACGCAGTATTTT.

This clone was counted at least ten times. V usage is TRBV7-9 and J usage is TRBJ2-3; D is possibly TRBD1 (6 bases). V gave up 0 bases and J gave up 10 bases, with 14 bases separating them. The germline V gene encodes CDR1 SEHNR and CDR2 FQNEAQ (reference sequence). This CDR3 region has 14 residues. CDR3 DNA: TGTGCCAGCAGCTTAGCAGGGGGAGAGATAGCGCAGTATTTT. This translates into CASSLAGGEIAQYF.

A remark on this clone: A junction boundary mismatches the germline segment, possibly from a read error. The rearrangement uses TRBV6-1 and TRBJ1-1; no clear D gene. Germline CDR1 reads MNHNS; CDR2 reads SASEGT. This CDR3 spans 15 amino acids. The CDR3 loop is CASSVSGYMNAEAFF. Written as DNA, the CDR3 is TGCGCCAGCAGTGTTTCGGGGTATATGAACGCTGAAGCTTTCTTT.

The sample holds many counts of this clone. V is TRBV20-1 and J is TRBJ2-7; TRBD1 might be the D (6 bases). The germline gives CDR1 DFQATT, CDR2 SNEGSKA (reference sequence). The CDR3 runs to 13 residues. The V end lost 8 bases, the J end lost 6 bases, and 20 bases lay between the germline ends. CDR3: CSISGQKIIEQYF. CDR3 in DNA: TGCAGTATCTCGGGACAAAAGATAATCGAGCAGTACTTC.

In its sample, this clone ranks as medium-sized (0.01 to 0.1%). This chain uses TRBV19 with TRBJ2-1, with a possible D match to TRBD1 (5 bases). V was shortened by 7 bases and J by 5 bases, with 18 bases between the two germline ends. Germline CDR1 and CDR2: LNHDA and SQIVND (reference sequence). CDR3 size: 15 residues. This chain's CDR3 is CASTVALGLNNEQFF. CDR3 nucleotides: TGTGCCAGTACGGTTGCTTTGGGGCTTAACAATGAGCAGTTCTTC.

A word on this clone: The junction shows a germline mismatch at one end, possibly a read error. The rearrangement links TRBV18 to TRBJ2-3, with D possibly being TRBD2 (6 bases). The CDR3 runs 14 residues. Germline values: CDR1 KGHSH, CDR2 LQKENI. The DNA of the CDR3 is TGTGCCAGCACACCTCTGGGGAGGACAGATACGCAGTATTTT. This codes for CASTPLGRTDTQYF.

This clone is medium-sized within its sample. Other DNA sequences in the same sample also yield this CDR3. This chain joins TRBV28 and TRBJ1-5; possible D gene TRBD1, 5 bases. The CDR3 spans 14 residues. Germline V gene lookup returns CDR1 MDHEN and CDR2 SYDVKM. The V end lost 3 bases, the J end lost 5 bases, and 11 bases lay between the germline ends. The CDR3 sequence: CASSFPDRYQPQHF. For the CDR3, the DNA is TGTGCCAGCAGTTTCCCCGACAGATATCAGCCCCAGCATTTT. Using reference TRBV28 and TRBJ1-5 for the parts outside the CDR3, the full variable domain is DVKVTQSSRYLVKRTGEKVFLECVQDMDHENMFWYRQDPGLGLRLIYFSYDVKMKEKGDIPEGYSVSREKKERFSLILESASTNQTSMYLCASSFPDRYQPQHFGDGTRLSIL.

The chain employs TRBV30 and TRBJ2-7; D remains unclear. Trimming took off 3 bases at V and 2 bases at J, with 17 bases between the two ends. The V gene's germline CDR1 is GTSNPN and CDR2 SVGIG (reference sequence). The CDR3 length is 15 residues. CDR3 DNA: TGTGCCTGGAGGGGATCTTGGACCGTCCCCTACGAGCAGTACTTC. This translates into CAWRGSWTVPYEQYF. The variable domain in full, completed from reference TRBV30 and TRBJ2-7, reads SQTIHQWPATLVQPVGSPLSLECTVEGTSNPNLYWYRQAAGRGLQLLFYSVGIGQISSEVPQNLSASRPQDRQFILSSKKLLLSDSGFYLCAWRGSWTVPYEQYFGPGTRLTVT.

This clone counts as medium-sized. The V call is TRBV19, the J call TRBJ2-3, with TRBD1 matching over 9 bases. CDR1 is LNHDA, CDR2 SQIVND, per germline (reference sequence). The V gene end was trimmed by 3 bases and the J gene end by 4 bases; junction bases not matched to a gene: 11. This CDR3 spans 17 amino acids. The CDR3: CASSIWGTGREADTQYF. In DNA form, the CDR3 reads TGTGCCAGTAGTATTTGGGGGACAGGGAGGGAGGCAGATACGCAGTATTTT.